This T cell receptor (beta chain) was sequenced during a study of blood T cell repertoires in COVID-19. In the source study's methods: It was from reference gene primer amplification that nucleated cell counts were estimated. Here immunoSEQ multiplex PCR was the method, and the copy in TCRdb shows in-frame clones only, minus some. V and J calls and clone size are given by that table; D and trimming were obtained from the DNA. The table includes roughly 100,000 clones, 91% detected once. The sequence derives from a man aged 18 to 29 with acute or convalescent COVID-19. Sequencing was done on a sample of peripheral blood.

CDR3 protein: CASSFEGATYNEQFF. CDR3 DNA: TGTGCCAGCAGCTTCGAAGGGGCAACCTACAATGAGCAGTTCTTC. V usage is TRBV7-8 and J usage is TRBJ2-1, with D possibly matching TRBD1 (5 bases). V lost 3 bases and J lost 2, with 11 bases in between. The V gene's germline CDR1 is SGHVS and CDR2 FQNEAQ. The CDR3 covers 15 residues.